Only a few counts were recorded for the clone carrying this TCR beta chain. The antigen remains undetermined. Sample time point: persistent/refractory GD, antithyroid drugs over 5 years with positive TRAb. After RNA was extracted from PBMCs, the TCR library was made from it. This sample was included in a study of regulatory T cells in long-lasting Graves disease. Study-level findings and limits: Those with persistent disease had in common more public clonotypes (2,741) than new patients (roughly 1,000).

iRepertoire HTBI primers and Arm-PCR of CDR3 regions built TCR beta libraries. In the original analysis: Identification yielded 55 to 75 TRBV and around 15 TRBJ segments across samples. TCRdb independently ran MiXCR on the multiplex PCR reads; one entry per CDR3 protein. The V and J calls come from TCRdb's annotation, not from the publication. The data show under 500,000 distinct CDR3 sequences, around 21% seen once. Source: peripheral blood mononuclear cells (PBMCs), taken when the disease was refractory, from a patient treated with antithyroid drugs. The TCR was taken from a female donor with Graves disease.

The CDR3 is CASSLGQGYTDTQYF. CDR3 DNA sequence: TGTGCCAGCAGCTTGGGACAGGGGTACACAGATACGCAGTATTTT. This chain links TRBV7-2 with TRBJ2-3, with TRBD1 identical over 10 bases. Trimming cost V 3 bases and J 2 bases; bases outside gene matches: 2. The CDR3 runs to 15 residues. Germline CDR1 and CDR2: SGHTA and FQGNSA.